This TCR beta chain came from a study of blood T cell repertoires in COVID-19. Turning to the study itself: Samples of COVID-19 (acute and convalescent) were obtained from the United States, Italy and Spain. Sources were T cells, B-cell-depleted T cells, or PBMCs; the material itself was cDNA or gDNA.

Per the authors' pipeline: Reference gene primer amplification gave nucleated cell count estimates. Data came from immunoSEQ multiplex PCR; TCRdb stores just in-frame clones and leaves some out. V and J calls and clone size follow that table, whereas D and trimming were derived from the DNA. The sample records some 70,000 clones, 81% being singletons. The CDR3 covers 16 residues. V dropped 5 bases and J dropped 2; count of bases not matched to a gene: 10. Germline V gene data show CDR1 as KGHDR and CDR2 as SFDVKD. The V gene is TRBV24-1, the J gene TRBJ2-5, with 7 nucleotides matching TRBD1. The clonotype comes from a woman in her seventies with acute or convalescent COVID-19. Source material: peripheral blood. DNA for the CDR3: TGTGCCACCAGTGCCGCGACAGGGATCGGGCAAGAGACCCAGTACTTC. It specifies CATSAATGIGQETQYF.